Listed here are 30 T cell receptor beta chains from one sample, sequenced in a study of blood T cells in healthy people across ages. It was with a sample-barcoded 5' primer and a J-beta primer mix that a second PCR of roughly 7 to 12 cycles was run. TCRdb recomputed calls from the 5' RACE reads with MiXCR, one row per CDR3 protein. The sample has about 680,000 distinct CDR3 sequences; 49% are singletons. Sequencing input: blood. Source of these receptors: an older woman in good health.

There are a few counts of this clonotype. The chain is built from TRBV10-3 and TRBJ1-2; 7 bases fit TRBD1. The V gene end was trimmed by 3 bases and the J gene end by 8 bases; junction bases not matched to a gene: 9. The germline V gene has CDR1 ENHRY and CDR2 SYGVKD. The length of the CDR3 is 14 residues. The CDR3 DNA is TGTGCCATCAGTGAAGGGGGCGCGGTTGTAGGCTACACCTTC. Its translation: CAISEGGAVVGYTF.

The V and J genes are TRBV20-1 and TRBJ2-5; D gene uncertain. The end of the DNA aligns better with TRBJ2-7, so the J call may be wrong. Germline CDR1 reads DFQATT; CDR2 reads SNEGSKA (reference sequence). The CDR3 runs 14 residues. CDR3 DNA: TGCAGTGCTAGAGATCCCCAGGAGTCCTACGAGCAGTACTTC. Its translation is CSARDPQESYEQYF.

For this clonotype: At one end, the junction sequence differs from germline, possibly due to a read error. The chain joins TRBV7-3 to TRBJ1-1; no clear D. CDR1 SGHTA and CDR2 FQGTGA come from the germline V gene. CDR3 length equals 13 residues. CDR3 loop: CAGSSRQLTEAFF. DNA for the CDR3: TGTGCCGGCAGCTCCCGACAACTCACTGAAGCTTTCTTT.

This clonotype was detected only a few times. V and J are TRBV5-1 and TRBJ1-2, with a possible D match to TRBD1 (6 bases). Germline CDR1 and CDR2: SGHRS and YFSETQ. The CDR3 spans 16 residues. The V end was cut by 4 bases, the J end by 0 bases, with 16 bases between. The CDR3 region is CASSPMGTIANYGYTF. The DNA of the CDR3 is TGCGCCAGCAGCCCCATGGGGACAATTGCTAACTATGGCTACACCTTC.

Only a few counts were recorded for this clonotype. The CDR3 reads CASSDPGTGVETQYF. CDR3 nucleotides: TGTGCCAGCAGTGACCCCGGGACAGGGGTTGAGACCCAGTACTTC. This chain uses TRBV2 with TRBJ2-5; TRBD1 matches 10 bases. Germline CDR1 and CDR2: SNHLY and FYNNEI. CDR3 length: 15 residues. V shed 3 bases and J 5 bases; nucleotides not matched to a gene: 6.

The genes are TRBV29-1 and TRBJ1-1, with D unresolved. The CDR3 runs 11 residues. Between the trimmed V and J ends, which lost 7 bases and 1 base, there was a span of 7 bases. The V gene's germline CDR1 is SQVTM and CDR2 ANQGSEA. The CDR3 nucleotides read TGCAGCGCTGATAAGAACACTGAAGCTTTCTTT. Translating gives CSADKNTEAFF.

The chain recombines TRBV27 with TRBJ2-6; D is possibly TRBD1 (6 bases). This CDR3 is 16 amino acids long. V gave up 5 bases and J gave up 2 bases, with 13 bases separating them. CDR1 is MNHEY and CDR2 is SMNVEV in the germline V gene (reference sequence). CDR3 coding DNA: TGTGCCAGCAGTACCGTGACAGGCCCTGGGGCCAACGTCCTGACTTTC. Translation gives CASSTVTGPGANVLTF.

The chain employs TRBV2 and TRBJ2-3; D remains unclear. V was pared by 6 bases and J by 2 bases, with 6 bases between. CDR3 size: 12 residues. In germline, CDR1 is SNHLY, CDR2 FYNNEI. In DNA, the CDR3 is TGTGCCAGCAGGTACTACACAGATACGCAGTATTTT. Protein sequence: CASRYYTDTQYF.

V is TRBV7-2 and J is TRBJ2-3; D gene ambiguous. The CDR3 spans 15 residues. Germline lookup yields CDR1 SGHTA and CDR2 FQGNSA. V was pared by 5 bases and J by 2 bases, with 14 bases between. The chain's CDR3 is CASSAQHVDTDTQYF. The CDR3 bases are TGTGCCAGCAGCGCCCAGCACGTAGACACAGATACGCAGTATTTT.

This CDR3 reads CASSLGTREQFF. The CDR3 DNA reads TGCGCCAGCAGCTTGGGCACCCGTGAGCAGTTCTTC. The chain combines TRBV5-1 with TRBJ2-1; D is uncertain. Trimming took off 0 bases at V and 9 bases at J, with 7 bases between the two ends. The CDR3 extends over 12 amino acids. Germline CDR1 and CDR2: SGHRS and YFSETQ.

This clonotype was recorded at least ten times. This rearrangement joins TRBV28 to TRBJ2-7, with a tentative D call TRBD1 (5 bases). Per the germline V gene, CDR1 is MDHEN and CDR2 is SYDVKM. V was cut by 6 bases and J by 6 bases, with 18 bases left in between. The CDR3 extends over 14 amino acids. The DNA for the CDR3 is TGTGCCAGCAGCAACCCCGACAGACGCCGCGAGCAGTACTTC. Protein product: CASSNPDRRREQYF.

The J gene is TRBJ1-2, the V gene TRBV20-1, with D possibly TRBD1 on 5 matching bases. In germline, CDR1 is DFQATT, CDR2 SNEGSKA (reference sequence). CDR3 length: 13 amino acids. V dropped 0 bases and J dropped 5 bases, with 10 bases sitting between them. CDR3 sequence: CSARDRGTYGYTF. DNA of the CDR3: TGCAGTGCTAGAGATAGGGGAACTTATGGCTACACCTTC.

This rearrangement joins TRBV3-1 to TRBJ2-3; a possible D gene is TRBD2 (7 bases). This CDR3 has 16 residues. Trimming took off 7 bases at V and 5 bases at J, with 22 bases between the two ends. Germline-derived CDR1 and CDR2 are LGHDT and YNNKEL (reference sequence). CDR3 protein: CASTFRGAGAEDTQYF. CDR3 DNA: TGTGCCAGCACATTCCGGGGGGCCGGCGCGGAAGATACGCAGTATTTT.

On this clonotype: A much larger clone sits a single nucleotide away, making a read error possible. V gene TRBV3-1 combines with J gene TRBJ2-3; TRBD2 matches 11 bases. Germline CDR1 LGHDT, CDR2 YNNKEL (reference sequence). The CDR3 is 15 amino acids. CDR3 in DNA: TGTGCCAGCAGCCCTCTGGGACTAGCGGAAGATATGCAGTATTTT. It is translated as CASSPLGLAEDMQYF.

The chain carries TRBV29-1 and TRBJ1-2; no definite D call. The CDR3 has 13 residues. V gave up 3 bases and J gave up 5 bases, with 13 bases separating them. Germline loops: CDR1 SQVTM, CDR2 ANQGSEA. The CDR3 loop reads CSVDEKRPYGYTF. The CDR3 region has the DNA TGCAGCGTTGACGAGAAGAGGCCGTATGGCTACACCTTC.

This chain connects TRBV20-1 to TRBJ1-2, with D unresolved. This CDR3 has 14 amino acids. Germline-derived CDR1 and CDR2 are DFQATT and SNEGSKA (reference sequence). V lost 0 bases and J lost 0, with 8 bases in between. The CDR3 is CSARDLEANYGYTF. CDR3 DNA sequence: TGCAGTGCTAGAGATCTAGAGGCTAACTATGGCTACACCTTC.

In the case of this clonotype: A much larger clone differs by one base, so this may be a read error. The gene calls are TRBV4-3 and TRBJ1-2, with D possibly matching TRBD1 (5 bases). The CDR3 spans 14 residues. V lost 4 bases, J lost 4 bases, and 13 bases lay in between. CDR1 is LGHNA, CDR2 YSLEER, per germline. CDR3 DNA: TGCGCCAGCAGCCGAGATGCCGGGGCCTATGGCTACACCTTC. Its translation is CASSRDAGAYGYTF.

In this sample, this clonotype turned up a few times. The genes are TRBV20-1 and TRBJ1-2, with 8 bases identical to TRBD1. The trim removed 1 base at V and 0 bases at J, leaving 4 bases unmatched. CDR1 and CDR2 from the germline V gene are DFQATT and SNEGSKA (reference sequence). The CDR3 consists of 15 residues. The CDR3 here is CSARGMTGANYGYTF. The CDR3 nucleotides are TGCAGTGCTAGAGGGATGACAGGGGCTAACTATGGCTACACCTTC.

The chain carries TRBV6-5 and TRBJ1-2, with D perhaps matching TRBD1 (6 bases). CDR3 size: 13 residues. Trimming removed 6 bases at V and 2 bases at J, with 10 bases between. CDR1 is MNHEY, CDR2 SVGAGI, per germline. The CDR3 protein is CASRQGTNYGYTF. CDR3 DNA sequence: TGTGCCAGCAGACAGGGAACGAACTATGGCTACACCTTC.

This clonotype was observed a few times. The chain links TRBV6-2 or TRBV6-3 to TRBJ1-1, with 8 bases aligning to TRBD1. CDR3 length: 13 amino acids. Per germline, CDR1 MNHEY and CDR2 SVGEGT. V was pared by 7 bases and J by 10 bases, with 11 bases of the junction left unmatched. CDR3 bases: TGTGCCAGCACCTTACCCGGACAGGGAGCAGCTTTCTTT. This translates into CASTLPGQGAAFF.

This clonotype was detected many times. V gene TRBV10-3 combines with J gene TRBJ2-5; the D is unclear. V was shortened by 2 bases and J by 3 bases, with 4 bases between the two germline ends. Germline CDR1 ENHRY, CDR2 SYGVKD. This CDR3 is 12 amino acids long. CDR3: CAISESKETQYF. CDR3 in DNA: TGTGCCATCAGTGAGAGCAAAGAGACCCAGTACTTC.

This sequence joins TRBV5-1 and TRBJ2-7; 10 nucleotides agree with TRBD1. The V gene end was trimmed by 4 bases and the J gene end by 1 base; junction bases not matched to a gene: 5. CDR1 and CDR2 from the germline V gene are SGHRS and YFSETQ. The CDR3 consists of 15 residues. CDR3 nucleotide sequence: TGCGCCAGCAGCGGTAGGACAGGGGGATCCTACGAGCAGTACTTC. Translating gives CASSGRTGGSYEQYF.

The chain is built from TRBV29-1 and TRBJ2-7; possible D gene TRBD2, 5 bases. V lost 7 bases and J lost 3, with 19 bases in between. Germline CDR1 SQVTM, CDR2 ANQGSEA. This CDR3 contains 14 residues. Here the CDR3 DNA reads TGCAGCGCCGCGACGGGGTTAAGTTTCTACGAGCAGTACTTC. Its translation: CSAATGLSFYEQYF.

CDR3 region: CASSQPGSRELFF. The DNA of the CDR3 is TGCGCCAGCAGCCAACCCGGAAGCCGGGAGCTGTTTTTT. This chain uses TRBV5-1 with TRBJ2-2; D unresolved. Trimming stripped 4 bases from V and 9 bases from J, with 13 bases between. There are 13 residues in the CDR3. Germline CDR1 reads SGHRS; CDR2 reads YFSETQ.

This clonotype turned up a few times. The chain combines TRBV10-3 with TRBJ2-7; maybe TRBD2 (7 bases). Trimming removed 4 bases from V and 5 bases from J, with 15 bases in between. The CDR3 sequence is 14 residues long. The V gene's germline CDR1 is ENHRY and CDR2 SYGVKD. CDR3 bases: TGTGCCATCAGTGCTGCCCCGGGGGGCAACGAGCAGTACTTC. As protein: CAISAAPGGNEQYF.

As DNA, the CDR3 is TGTGCCAGCAGCTTTAGGGACCGGCTCTCCTACGAGCAGTACTTC. Amino acid sequence: CASSFRDRLSYEQYF. The chain joins TRBV7-8 to TRBJ2-7; D possibly matches TRBD1 or TRBD2 (5 bases each). The germline V gene has CDR1 SGHVS and CDR2 FQNEAQ. Trimming pared 3 bases from V and 0 bases from J, leaving 12 bases between. The CDR3 runs 15 residues.

CDR3 residues: CASSLIPSGYNEQYF. The CDR3 DNA is TGTGCCAGCAGCTTAATCCCTAGCGGCTACAATGAGCAGTACTTC. The V and J genes are TRBV7-3 and TRBJ2-7; the match to TRBD2 covers 7 bases. Trimming at V came to 1 base and at J to 7 bases, leaving 10 bases not matched to a gene. This CDR3 has 15 amino acids. Germline V gene data show CDR1 as SGHTA and CDR2 as FQGTGA.

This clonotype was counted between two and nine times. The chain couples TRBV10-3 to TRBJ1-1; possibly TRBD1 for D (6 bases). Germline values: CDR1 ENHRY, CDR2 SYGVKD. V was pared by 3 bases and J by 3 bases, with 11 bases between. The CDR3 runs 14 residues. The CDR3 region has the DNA TGTGCCATCAGTGACAGGACAGAACACACTGAAGCTTTCTTT. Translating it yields CAISDRTEHTEAFF.

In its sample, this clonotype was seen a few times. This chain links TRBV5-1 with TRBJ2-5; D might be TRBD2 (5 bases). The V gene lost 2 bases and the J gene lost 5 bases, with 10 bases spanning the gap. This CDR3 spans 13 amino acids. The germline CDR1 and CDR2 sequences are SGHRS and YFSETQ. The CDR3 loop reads CASSFLGDETQYF. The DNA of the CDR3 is TGCGCCAGCAGCTTCCTCGGGGATGAGACCCAGTACTTC.

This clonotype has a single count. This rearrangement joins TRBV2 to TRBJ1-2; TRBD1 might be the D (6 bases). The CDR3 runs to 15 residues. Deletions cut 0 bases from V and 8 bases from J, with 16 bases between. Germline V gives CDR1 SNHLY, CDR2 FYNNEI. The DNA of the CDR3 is TGTGCCAGCAGTGAAGCGCTGCGGGGGGCGAGAGGCTACACCTTC. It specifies CASSEALRGARGYTF.